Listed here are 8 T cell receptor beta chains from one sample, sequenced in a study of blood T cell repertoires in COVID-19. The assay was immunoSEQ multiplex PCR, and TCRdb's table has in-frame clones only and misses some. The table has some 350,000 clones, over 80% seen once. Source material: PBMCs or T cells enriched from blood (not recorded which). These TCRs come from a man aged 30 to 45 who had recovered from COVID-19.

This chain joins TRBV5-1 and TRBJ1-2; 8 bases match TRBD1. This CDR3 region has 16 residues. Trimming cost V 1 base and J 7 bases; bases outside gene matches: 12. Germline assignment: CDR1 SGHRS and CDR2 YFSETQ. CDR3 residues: CASSLNGQGLGGGYTF. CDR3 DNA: TGCGCCAGCAGCTTGAACGGACAGGGTCTAGGAGGTGGCTACACCTTC.

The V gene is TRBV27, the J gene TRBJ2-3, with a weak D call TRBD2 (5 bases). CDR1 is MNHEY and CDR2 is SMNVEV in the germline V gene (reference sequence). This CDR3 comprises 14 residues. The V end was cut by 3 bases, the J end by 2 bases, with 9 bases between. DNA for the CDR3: TGTGCCAGCAGTTTGAGGGTGGCCACAGATACGCAGTATTTT. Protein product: CASSLRVATDTQYF.

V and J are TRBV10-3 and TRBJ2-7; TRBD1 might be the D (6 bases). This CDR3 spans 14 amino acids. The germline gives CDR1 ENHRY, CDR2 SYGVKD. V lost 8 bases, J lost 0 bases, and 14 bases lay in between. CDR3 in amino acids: CAIGQMINSYEQYF. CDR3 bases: TGTGCCATCGGACAGATGATAAACTCCTACGAGCAGTACTTC.

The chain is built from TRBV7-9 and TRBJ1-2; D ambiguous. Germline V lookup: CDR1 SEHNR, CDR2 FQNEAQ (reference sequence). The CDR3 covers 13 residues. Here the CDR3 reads CGTEAIFKVGYTF. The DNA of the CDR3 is TGTGGTACTGAAGCGATATTCAAAGTGGGCTACACCTTC.

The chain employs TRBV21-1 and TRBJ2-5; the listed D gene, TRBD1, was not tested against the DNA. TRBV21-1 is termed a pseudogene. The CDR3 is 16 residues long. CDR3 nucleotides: TGTGCCAGCAGCAAAGGTCTCAACAGGGGATATGAGACCCAGTACTTC. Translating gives CASSKGLNRGYETQYF.

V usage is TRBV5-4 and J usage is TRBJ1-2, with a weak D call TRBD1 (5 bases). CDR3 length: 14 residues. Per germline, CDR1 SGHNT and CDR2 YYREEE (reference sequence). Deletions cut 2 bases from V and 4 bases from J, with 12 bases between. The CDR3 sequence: CASSFGRAFYGYTF. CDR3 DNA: TGTGCCAGCAGCTTTGGCAGGGCGTTCTATGGCTACACCTTC.

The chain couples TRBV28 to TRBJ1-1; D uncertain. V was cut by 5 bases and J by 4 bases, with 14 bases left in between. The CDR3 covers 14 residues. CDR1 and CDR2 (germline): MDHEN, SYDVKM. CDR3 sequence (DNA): TGTGCCAGCAGTACCTTTGGTTCGAGCACTGAAGCTTTCTTT. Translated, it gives CASSTFGSSTEAFF. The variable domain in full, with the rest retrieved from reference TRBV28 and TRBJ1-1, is DVKVTQSSRYLVKRTGEKVFLECVQDMDHENMFWYRQDPGLGLRLIYFSYDVKMKEKGDIPEGYSVSREKKERFSLILESASTNQTSMYLCASSTFGSSTEAFFGQGTRLTVV.

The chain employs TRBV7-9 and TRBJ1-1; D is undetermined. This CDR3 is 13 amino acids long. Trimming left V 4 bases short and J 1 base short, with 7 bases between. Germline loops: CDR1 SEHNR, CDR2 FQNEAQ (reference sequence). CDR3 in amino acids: CASSSQENTEAFF. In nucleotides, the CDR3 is TGTGCCAGCAGCTCACAAGAGAACACTGAAGCTTTCTTT.